One and the same sample provided the 7 T cell receptor beta chains below, sequenced in a study of T cell repertoires in cytomegalovirus infection. TCRdb called the reads again in MiXCR, with one record for every CDR3 protein. The table includes hundreds of thousands of distinct CDR3 sequences, under 40% detected once. The sequencing input was PBMCs. Receptors were obtained from a human donor in good health (CMV status not recorded). Some clones in this sample may be carry-over from other donors' samples.

The chain recombines TRBV24-1 with TRBJ2-5; no definite D call. V lost 9 bases to trimming and J lost 4 bases, with 17 bases between them. Looked up from germline, CDR1 is KGHDR and CDR2 is SFDVKD. This CDR3 has 14 residues. CDR3 residues: CATASDFSGETQYF. In nucleotides, the CDR3 is TGTGCCACCGCCAGTGATTTTTCAGGAGAGACCCAGTACTTC.

The chain couples TRBV18 to TRBJ2-4; no definite D call. Germline loops: CDR1 KGHSH, CDR2 LQKENI. Trimming left V 4 bases short and J 0 bases short, with 22 bases between. The CDR3 length is 19 residues. The CDR3 region is CASSRKSGTSELAKNIQYF. CDR3 nucleotide sequence: TGTGCCAGCTCACGTAAATCTGGAACCTCGGAACTAGCCAAAAACATTCAGTACTTC.

This clonotype appeared once. The rearrangement uses TRBV2 and TRBJ2-5; D is unresolved. This CDR3 has 13 amino acids. V shed 7 bases and J shed 0 bases, with 9 bases lying between them. CDR1 and CDR2 (germline): SNHLY, FYNNEI. The CDR3 DNA reads TGTGCCAGCATGGCCACGTACCAAGAGACCCAGTACTTC. This translates into CASMATYQETQYF.

The V call is TRBV20-1, the J call TRBJ1-2; the match to TRBD1 covers 10 bases. V trimming: 3 bases; J trimming: 4 bases; junction bases outside the gene matches: 14. The CDR3 length is 17 residues. Looked up from germline, CDR1 is DFQATT and CDR2 is SNEGSKA (reference sequence). This CDR3 is CSASGGQGVDMGYGYTF. The DNA of the CDR3 is TGCAGTGCTAGTGGCGGACAGGGGGTAGACATGGGCTATGGCTACACCTTC.

This chain joins TRBV28 and TRBJ1-1; D gene ambiguous. Trimming cost V 3 bases and J 4 bases, with 6 bases left between them. Per germline, CDR1 MDHEN and CDR2 SYDVKM. This CDR3 contains 12 residues. The CDR3 DNA follows: TGTGCCAGCAGTTTCCCCGCCACTGAAGCTTTCTTT. The encoded protein is CASSFPATEAFF.

The chain has TRBV7-2 and TRBJ2-1, with TRBD2 as a possible D gene (5 bases). CDR1 is SGHTA and CDR2 is FQGNSA in the germline V gene. V was pared by 1 base and J by 7 bases, with 20 bases between. The length of the CDR3 is 17 residues. CDR3 residues: CASSLDQLRAVRNEQFF. The CDR3 DNA reads as TGTGCCAGCAGCTTAGATCAGTTGAGGGCCGTACGGAATGAGCAGTTCTTC.

The CDR3 nucleotides are TGTGCCAGCAGTCAACGGACAGGGTGGCAGACCCAGTACTTC. This codes for CASSQRTGWQTQYF. This chain links TRBV6-1 with TRBJ2-5; 8 bases align to TRBD1. Germline V gene data show CDR1 as MNHNS and CDR2 as SASEGT. CDR3 size: 14 residues. V trimming: 5 bases; J trimming: 6 bases; junction bases outside the gene matches: 8.